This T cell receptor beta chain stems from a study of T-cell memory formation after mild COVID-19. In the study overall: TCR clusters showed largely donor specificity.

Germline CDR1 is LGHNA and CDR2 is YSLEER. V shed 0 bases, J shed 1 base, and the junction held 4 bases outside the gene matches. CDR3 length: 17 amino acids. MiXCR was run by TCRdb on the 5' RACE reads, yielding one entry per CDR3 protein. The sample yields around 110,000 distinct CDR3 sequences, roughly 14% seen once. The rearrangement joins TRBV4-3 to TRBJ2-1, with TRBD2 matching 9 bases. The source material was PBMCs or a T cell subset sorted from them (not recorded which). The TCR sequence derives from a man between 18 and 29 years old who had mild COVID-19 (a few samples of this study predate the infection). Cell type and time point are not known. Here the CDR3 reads CASSQDPAGGSYNEQFF. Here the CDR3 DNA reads TGCGCCAGCAGCCAAGATCCAGCGGGGGGTTCCTACAATGAGCAGTTCTTC.